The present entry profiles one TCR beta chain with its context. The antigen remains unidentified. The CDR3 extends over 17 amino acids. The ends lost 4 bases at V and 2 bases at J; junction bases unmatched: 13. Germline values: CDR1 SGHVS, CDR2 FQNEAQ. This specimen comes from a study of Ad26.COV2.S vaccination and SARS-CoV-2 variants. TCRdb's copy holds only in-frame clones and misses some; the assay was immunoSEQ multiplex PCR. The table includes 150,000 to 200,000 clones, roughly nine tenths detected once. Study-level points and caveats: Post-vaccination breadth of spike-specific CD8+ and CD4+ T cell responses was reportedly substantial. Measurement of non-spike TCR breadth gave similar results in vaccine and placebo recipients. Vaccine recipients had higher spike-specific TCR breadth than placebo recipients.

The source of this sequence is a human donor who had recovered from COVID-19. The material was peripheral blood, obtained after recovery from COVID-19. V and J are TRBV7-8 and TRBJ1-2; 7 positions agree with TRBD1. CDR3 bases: TGTGCCAGCAGCTCTTCAGGAGGCCCGGGACAGAACTATGGCTACACCTTC. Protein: CASSSSGGPGQNYGYTF.